The 6 T cell receptor beta chains listed next were all sequenced from one sample in a study of PD-1 blockade in classical Hodgkin lymphoma. Repertoires were generated with immunoSEQ multiplex PCR, while TCRdb's copy carries only in-frame clones and drops some. The top ten clones hold around 25% of a sample with tens of thousands of clones, roughly 90% of them seen once. The time point here: cycle 4 day 1 (C4D1), after around six weeks of nivolumab. Every patient relapsed after autologous stem cell transplantation, and brentuximab vedotin exposure varied. Here the sequenced sample was peripheral blood mononuclear cells (PBMCs), taken before the fourth cycle of nivolumab. Receptors originate from a human donor with classical Hodgkin lymphoma.

CDR3 sequence reads: CASSSPGQGASHRDQPQHF. The CDR3 DNA is TGTGCCAGCAGTTCGCCGGGACAGGGGGCGTCTCACCGTGATCAGCCCCAGCATTTT. The chain is built from TRBV7-9 and TRBJ1-5, with TRBD1 matching 12 bases. Trimming took 6 bases from V and 5 from J; bases not matched to a gene: 17. CDR3 length equals 19 residues. Germline V lookup: CDR1 SEHNR, CDR2 FQNEAQ (reference sequence).

The sample holds one count of this clone. The chain combines TRBV12-5 with TRBJ2-5, with unresolved D. Germline V CDR1 and CDR2: LGHNT, FRNRAP. V lost 1 base and J 1 base, leaving 13 bases between the germline ends. The CDR3 length is 16 residues. CDR3 region: CASGLDLIGFQETQYF. For the CDR3, the DNA is TGTGCTAGTGGTTTGGACCTGATAGGGTTCCAAGAGACCCAGTACTTC.

The chain joins TRBV6-6 to TRBJ2-2; TRBD1 aligns across 7 bases. The length of the CDR3 is 14 residues. The ends lost 2 bases at V and 6 bases at J; junction bases unmatched: 3. The V gene's germline CDR1 is MNHNY and CDR2 SVGAGI (reference sequence). CDR3 DNA sequence: TGTGCCAGCAGTTACCCTGGACAGGCCGGGGAGCTGTTTTTT. This codes for CASSYPGQAGELFF.

A single count supports this clone. This rearrangement joins TRBV11-2 to TRBJ2-2; 9 bases agree with TRBD1. There are 15 residues in the CDR3. J gave up 7 bases and V 5 bases, and 8 bases lay outside the gene matches. The V gene's germline CDR1 is SGHAT and CDR2 FQNNGV. The chain's CDR3 is CASSLLQGAIGELFF. The CDR3 nucleotides read TGTGCCAGCAGCCTCCTACAGGGGGCAATCGGGGAGCTGTTTTTT.

J is TRBJ1-2 and V is TRBV13; D is unresolved. Trimming shortened V by 1 base and J by 0 bases, and 12 bases separated the two germline ends. The CDR3 is 16 amino acids. Germline V gene data show CDR1 as PRHDT and CDR2 as FYEKMQ (reference sequence). The CDR3 nucleotides read TGTGCCAGCAGCTTAGATACAGAAGCAGCTAACTATGGCTACACCTTC. Encoded protein: CASSLDTEAANYGYTF.

This clone was found once. The V call is TRBV19, the J call TRBJ2-1, with a tentative D call TRBD2 (5 bases). Germline V gene lookup returns CDR1 LNHDA and CDR2 SQIVND (reference sequence). The CDR3 extends over 16 amino acids. V lost 3 bases and J lost 2, with 14 bases in between. CDR3 sequence reads: CASSIPFSVAYNEQFF. Written as DNA, the CDR3 is TGTGCCAGTAGTATCCCCTTTAGCGTCGCCTACAATGAGCAGTTCTTC.